These 2 T cell receptor beta chains were all obtained from the same sample, sequenced in a study of shared clonotypes between healthy human individuals. Profiling relied on immunoSEQ multiplex PCR, and the TCRdb table lists in-frame clones only, not all of them. The sample lists about 490,000 clones, about 82% occurring once. The sequenced sample consisted of PBMCs. These receptor sequences come from a woman in her thirties or forties in good health. Some clones in this sample may be carry-over from other donors' samples.

The genes are TRBV7-6 and TRBJ2-7, with D unclear. This CDR3 is built from 13 residues. The ends were cut back, 2 bases at V and 3 bases at J, with 8 bases in the middle. Germline lookup yields CDR1 SGHVS and CDR2 FNYEAQ. The CDR3 nucleotides are TGTGCCAGCAGCTTACAACAGTTCTACGAGCAGTACTTC. Translating gives CASSLQQFYEQYF.

The gene calls are TRBV27 and TRBJ2-5, with 8 bases matching TRBD2. CDR3 length equals 15 residues. CDR1 is MNHEY and CDR2 is SMNVEV in the germline V gene (reference sequence). J lost 5 bases, V lost 4 bases, and 9 bases had no gene match. For the CDR3, the DNA is TGTGCCAGCAGTTCACGAAGAGCGGGAGCGGAGACCCAGTACTTC. This encodes CASSSRRAGAETQYF.